The present T cell receptor beta chain was sequenced within a study of blood T cell repertoires in COVID-19. Some clones are missing from TCRdb's copy, which holds only in-frame ones; the method was immunoSEQ multiplex PCR. The repertoire has under 150,000 clones, around 90% of them found once; the top ten carry 4% to 5.5%. Trimming pared 3 bases from V and 7 bases from J, leaving 13 bases between. Germline CDR1 reads LNHDA; CDR2 reads SQIVND (reference sequence). The CDR3 has 14 residues. Material for sequencing was peripheral blood. The TCR comes from a woman aged 45-65 years with acute or convalescent COVID-19. The chain employs TRBV19 and TRBJ2-4, with D tentatively TRBD1 (6 bases). CDR3 nucleotides: TGTGCCAGTAGTATTTTCCTAACAGGGAACATTCAGTACTTC. As protein: CASSIFLTGNIQYF.